This entry concerns a single T cell receptor beta chain. Clones were sequenced by immunoSEQ multiplex PCR, and TCRdb holds only the in-frame ones, with some missing. The sample carries more than 50,000 clones, around 87% recorded once. The data were obtained in a study of technical replicates of blood from several donors. Unmatched junction bases numbered 10, after V lost 4 bases and J lost 5 bases. CDR3 length equals 17 residues. Germline CDR1 and CDR2: SGHNT and YYREEE (reference sequence). Sequencing input: PBMCs. The receptor's source is a human donor in good health. Some clones in this sample may be carry-over from other donors' samples. The rearrangement uses TRBV5-4 and TRBJ2-2; 11 nucleotides line up with TRBD2. The DNA for the CDR3 is TGTGCCAGCAGCGAGACCCTAACTAGCGGGGGTACCGGGGAGCTGTTTTTT. Translation: CASSETLTSGGTGELFF.